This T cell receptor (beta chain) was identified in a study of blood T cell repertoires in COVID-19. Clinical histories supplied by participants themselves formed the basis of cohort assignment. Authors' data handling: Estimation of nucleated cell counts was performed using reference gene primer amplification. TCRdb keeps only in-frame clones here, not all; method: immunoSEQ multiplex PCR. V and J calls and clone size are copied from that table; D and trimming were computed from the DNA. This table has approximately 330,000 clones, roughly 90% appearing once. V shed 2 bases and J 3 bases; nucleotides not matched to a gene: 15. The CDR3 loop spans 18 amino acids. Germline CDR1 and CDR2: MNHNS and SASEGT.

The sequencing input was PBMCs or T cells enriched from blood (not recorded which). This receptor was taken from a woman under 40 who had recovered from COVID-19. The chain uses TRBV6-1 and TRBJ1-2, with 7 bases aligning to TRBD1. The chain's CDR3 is CASSERPGGQVGYYGYTF. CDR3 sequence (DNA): TGTGCCAGCAGTGAACGGCCTGGCGGACAGGTTGGATACTATGGCTACACCTTC.